This record looks at one TCR beta chain sequence and its context. Its antigen remains unknown. This CDR3 is 18 amino acids long. Germline lookup yields CDR1 SGHTA and CDR2 FQGTGA. V trimming: 2 bases; J trimming: 1 base; junction bases outside the gene matches: 6. The data belong to a study of cytomegalovirus exposure and HLA in healthy donors. Study-level points and caveats: TRBV6-2, TRBV6-3 and some other V segments were excluded as indistinguishable.

Primers for the PCR totalled 60 Vbeta and 13 Jbeta. Sequenced by immunoSEQ multiplex PCR; TCRdb stores in-frame clones only, minus some. The profile shows approximately 190,000 clones, 77% of them singletons. This rearrangement joins TRBV7-3 to TRBJ2-5, with TRBD2 matching 14 bases. This TCR derives from a woman aged 30 to 39 in good health and CMV-seropositive. Sequencing was carried out using PBMCs. The CDR3 here is CASSLGGLAGGFQETQYF. CDR3 bases: TGTGCCAGCAGCTTAGGCGGACTAGCGGGAGGCTTCCAAGAGACCCAGTACTTC.